These T cell receptor beta chains were read from a single sample in a study of OX40 agonist ivuxolimab in advanced cancers. Assay: immunoSEQ multiplex PCR; the TCRdb copy retains only in-frame clones and omits some. The data contain about 73,000 clones, approximately 92% of them singletons. Sequences were derived from CD4+ or CD8+ T cells sorted from blood, sampled in a trial of the OX40 agonist ivuxolimab. Receptors were obtained from an adult with an advanced solid tumor such as melanoma, head and neck, liver or kidney cancer. Each CDR3 is given with its conserved first and last residue. A D gene is named only where the DNA matches it firmly. Clone size is given for some rows only: seen once, a few or many times, or a class if the clone is expanded.

v_call	d_call	j_call	clone_size	cdr3_nt	cdr3_aa
TRBV7-2	TRBD2	TRBJ2-3	NA	TGTGCCAGCAGCTTAGCGCAGGCGGGGGAATTTGGGACAGATACGCAGTATTTT	CASSLAQAGEFGTDTQYF
TRBV6-4	TRBD2	TRBJ2-3	medium-sized	TGTGCCAGCAGTGAGGAGCGGGGGGGGCCAGATACGCAGTATTTT	CASSEERGGPDTQYF
TRBV6-1	NA	TRBJ1-1	few	TGTGCCAGCAGTGGGGGGTTATGGACTGAAGCTTTCTTT	CASSGGLWTEAFF
TRBV5-4	TRBD1	TRBJ2-3	once	TGTGCCAGCAGCCGACAGGGTGAGGCAGATACGCAGTATTTT	CASSRQGEADTQYF
TRBV11-2	TRBD1	TRBJ1-1	NA	TGTGCCAGCAGCTCCCTCCAAGGACAGGCGAACACTGAAGCTTTCTTT	CASSSLQGQANTEAFF
TRBV9	NA	TRBJ2-5	NA	TGTGCCAGCAGCGCGCTAAGGGAGAGCGGGCAAGAGACCCAGTACTTC	CASSALRESGQETQYF
TRBV14	NA	TRBJ2-7	NA	TGTGCCAGCAGCCAAGTAGGATGGGGCTACGAGCAGTACTTC	CASSQVGWGYEQYF
TRBV20-1	NA	TRBJ2-3	NA	TGCAGTGCTGGACTAACTACGCAGTATTTT	CSAGLTTQYF
TRBV7-9	NA	TRBJ2-5	NA	TGTGCCAGCAGCGAGACCCTGGCGAAGACCCAGTACTTC	CASSETLAKTQYF
TRBV9	TRBD2	TRBJ2-3	NA	TGTGCCAGCAGCGTAGGCGGCGGGGGGCCCACGGATACGCAGTATTTT	CASSVGGGGPTDTQYF
TRBV5-4	NA	TRBJ1-3	NA	TGTGCCAGCAGCTTGGGAGGTTCTGGAAACACCATATATTTT	CASSLGGSGNTIYF
TRBV7-8	TRBD2	TRBJ2-6	NA	TGTGCCAGCAACCCCGCGGGGGTCTCTGGGGCCAACGTCCTGACTTTC	CASNPAGVSGANVLTF
TRBV6-1	TRBD1	TRBJ1-2	NA	TGTGCCAGCAGTGAGGCAGGGGGGGCCTATGGCTACACCTTC	CASSEAGGAYGYTF
TRBV5-1	NA	TRBJ2-7	NA	TGCGCCAGCAGCTTGGCCCCGGGACACCCTTACGAGCAGTACTTC	CASSLAPGHPYEQYF
TRBV19	NA	TRBJ1-1	few	TGTGCCAGTCTTGGAGGAGGAGGGACTGAAGCTTTCTTT	CASLGGGGTEAFF
TRBV4-3	NA	TRBJ1-3	NA	TGCGCCAGCAGCCGCACTCATTTTGAGGATAGCTCTGGAAACACCATATATTTT	CASSRTHFEDSSGNTIYF
TRBV5-6	NA	TRBJ1-2	NA	TGTGCCAGCAGCCCGCGAGGCATTGTCTATGGCTACACCTTC	CASSPRGIVYGYTF
TRBV27	NA	TRBJ2-1	once	TGTGCCAGCACCCTCCAGGGTGCGGCCCCCCTTAACAATGAGCAGTTCTTC	CASTLQGAAPLNNEQFF
TRBV19	TRBD1	TRBJ1-2	NA	TGTGCCAGTAGCCCCCCCCCGGGACAGGGAGTTAATGGCTACACCTTC	CASSPPPGQGVNGYTF
TRBV9	NA	TRBJ1-1	NA	TGTGCCAGCAGCGTAGCTGCAGACACTGAAGCTTTCTTT	CASSVAADTEAFF
TRBV7-9	TRBD2	TRBJ2-7	NA	TGTGCCAGCAAGCCAGCGGGGGGCCCCTACGAGCAGTACTTC	CASKPAGGPYEQYF
TRBV29-1	NA	TRBJ2-1	NA	TGCAGCGTGGCTTTTGTGGGCGGGAATGAGCAGTTCTTC	CSVAFVGGNEQFF
TRBV14	NA	TRBJ2-3	NA	TGTGCCAGCAGCCAGGAGGTACGGGATACGCAGTATTTT	CASSQEVRDTQYF
TRBV7-9	TRBD1	TRBJ1-6	NA	TGTGCCAGCAGCGCGGGACAGGGAAATTCACCCCTCCACTTT	CASSAGQGNSPLHF
TRBV4-1	NA	TRBJ2-7	NA	TGCGCCAGCAGCCTAAAACAGGGTTTGGGGGAGCAGTACTTC	CASSLKQGLGEQYF
TRBV2	TRBD1	TRBJ2-1	once	TGTGCCAAGACCACAGGGGTTGTTGAGCGGAACAATGAGCAGTTCTTC	CAKTTGVVERNNEQFF
TRBV4-2	NA	TRBJ1-1	NA	TGTGCCAGCAGCCAAGACCCACAAGGGGTGGACGGGAACACTGAAGCTTTCTTT	CASSQDPQGVDGNTEAFF
TRBV5-6	TRBD1	TRBJ1-2	NA	TGTGCCAGCAGCTATACCGGGACAGCGAACTATGGCTACACCTTC	CASSYTGTANYGYTF
TRBV9	TRBD1	TRBJ2-1	few	TGTGCCAGCAGCGCCGGGGGTGGACAGGGCTTTGAGCAGTTCTTC	CASSAGGGQGFEQFF
TRBV4-3	TRBD1	TRBJ2-3	once	TGCGCCAGCAGCCCGGGGACAGGGGGCTCAGATACGCAGTATTTT	CASSPGTGGSDTQYF
TRBV6-6	NA	TRBJ2-1	NA	TGTGCCAGCAGTCTATCAGGGTGGAATGAGCAGTTCTTC	CASSLSGWNEQFF
TRBV7-9	NA	TRBJ1-4	once	TGTGCCAGCAGTGGCGCCGGGACAATGGGTGAAAAACTGTTTTTT	CASSGAGTMGEKLFF
TRBV6-5	NA	TRBJ1-1	NA	TGTGCCAGCACTGGGGGGGGCACTGAAGCTTTCTTT	CASTGGGTEAFF
TRBV9	TRBD2	TRBJ2-1	NA	TGTGCCAGCAGCGTTAGGACTAGCGGGAGCTCCTACAATGAGCAGTTCTTC	CASSVRTSGSSYNEQFF
TRBV7-8	TRBD2	TRBJ2-7	NA	TGTGCCAGCAGCTCCCGATTAGCGGGGGGGTCACAGATAGATCGCTACGAGCAGTACTTC	CASSSRLAGGSQIDRYEQYF
TRBV9	NA	TRBJ1-2	once	TGTGCCAGCTCCCCCGGGTCGGGCTATGGCTACACCTTC	CASSPGSGYGYTF
TRBV9	TRBD2	TRBJ2-1	NA	TGTGCCAGCAGCGTAAGACTAGCGGGGGACGAGCAGTTCTTC	CASSVRLAGDEQFF
TRBV9	NA	TRBJ2-5	NA	TGTGCCAGCAGCGTAGGGACAACAAACCTGGAGACCCAGTACTTC	CASSVGTTNLETQYF
TRBV5-1	NA	TRBJ2-1	NA	TGCGCCAGCAGCCCTGCCGTGGTGGGGACGTTCAGTGAGCAGTTCTTC	CASSPAVVGTFSEQFF
TRBV5-5	NA	TRBJ1-1	NA	TGTGCCAGCAGCTTGGCCGGACAGTTTATGAACACTGAAGCTTTCTTT	CASSLAGQFMNTEAFF
TRBV6-1	TRBD2	TRBJ2-5	NA	TGTGCCAGCAGTGAAAGGTTTCTAGCGGGGGCCCAAGAGACCCAGTACTTC	CASSERFLAGAQETQYF
TRBV27	TRBD2	TRBJ2-1	NA	TGTGCCAGCAGTCCAGGACTAGCGCGGACCACCTACAATGAGCAGTTCTTC	CASSPGLARTTYNEQFF
TRBV4-1	NA	TRBJ1-3	NA	TGCGCCAGCAGCCAATCTACCGGAAACACCATATATTTT	CASSQSTGNTIYF
TRBV11-2	TRBD2	TRBJ2-7	once	TGTGCCAGCACCGCTAGCGGGGGGGCTGGCGAGCAGTACTTC	CASTASGGAGEQYF
TRBV29-1	NA	TRBJ1-2	NA	TGCAGCGTCATTTTCGGGGGGGGCGTCTATGGCTACACCTTC	CSVIFGGGVYGYTF
TRBV5-4	TRBD1	TRBJ1-2	NA	TGTGCCAGCAGCTTGGCTCCATCCGGACAGGCGGATTATTCTAACTATGGCTACACCTTC	CASSLAPSGQADYSNYGYTF
TRBV9	NA	TRBJ1-1	NA	TGTGCCAGCAGCGTAGAACATAAGGGGACTGAAGCTTTCTTT	CASSVEHKGTEAFF
TRBV15	NA	TRBJ2-7	NA	TGTGCCACCAGTACCGGGGAATACGAGCAGTACTTC	CATSTGEYEQYF
TRBV27	NA	TRBJ2-1	NA	TGTGCCAGCAGTCCCGGCTTTAAGCAGTTCTTC	CASSPGFKQFF
TRBV6-1	NA	TRBJ1-5	NA	TGTGCCAGCAGTGAATGGGGGCAGGCCATGGGTCAGCCCCAGCATTTT	CASSEWGQAMGQPQHF
TRBV9	NA	TRBJ1-2	NA	TGTGCCAGCAGCGTAGCAGGGTCTAACTATGGCTACACCTTC	CASSVAGSNYGYTF
TRBV27	NA	TRBJ2-2	NA	TGTGCCAGCTGCAGGGGCGCCGGGGAGCTGTTTTTT	CASCRGAGELFF
TRBV15	NA	TRBJ2-7	NA	TGTGCCACCAGCCCCGGGACTGAGTACGAGCAGTACTTC	CATSPGTEYEQYF
TRBV29-1	NA	TRBJ1-2	NA	TGCAGCGCCCTCGATGGGGGGCAGTATGGCTACACCTTC	CSALDGGQYGYTF
TRBV30	NA	TRBJ2-7	once	TGTGCCTGGAGTGTTCCTGACCACTACGAGCAGTACTTC	CAWSVPDHYEQYF
TRBV19	NA	TRBJ1-2	NA	TGTGCCAGTGCGGGGGAGGAGCTCGCTAACTATGGCTACACCTTC	CASAGEELANYGYTF
TRBV10-3	TRBD1	TRBJ2-1	NA	TGTGCCATCAGTTCCGGGACAGGGATGATCAATGAGCAGTTCTTC	CAISSGTGMINEQFF
TRBV4-1	NA	TRBJ2-5	NA	TGCGCCAGCAGCCAACCACAGGGAGGCCAAGAGACCCAGTACTTC	CASSQPQGGQETQYF
TRBV14	TRBD1	TRBJ1-4	NA	TGTGCCAGCAGCCAGACCGGACAGGGAACTAATGAAAAACTGTTTTTT	CASSQTGQGTNEKLFF